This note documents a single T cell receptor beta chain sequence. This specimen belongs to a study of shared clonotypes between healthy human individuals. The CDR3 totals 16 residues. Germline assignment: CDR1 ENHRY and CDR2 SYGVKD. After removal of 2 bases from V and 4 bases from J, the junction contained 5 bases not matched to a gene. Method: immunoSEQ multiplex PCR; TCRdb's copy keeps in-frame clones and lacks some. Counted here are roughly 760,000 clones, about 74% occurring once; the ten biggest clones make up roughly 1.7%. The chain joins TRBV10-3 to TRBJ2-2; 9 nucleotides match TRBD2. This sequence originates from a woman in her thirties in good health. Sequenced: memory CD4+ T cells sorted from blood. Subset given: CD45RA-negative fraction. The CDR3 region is CAISERGTSPTGELFF. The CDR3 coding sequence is TGTGCCATCAGTGAGCGCGGGACTAGCCCCACCGGGGAGCTGTTTTTT.